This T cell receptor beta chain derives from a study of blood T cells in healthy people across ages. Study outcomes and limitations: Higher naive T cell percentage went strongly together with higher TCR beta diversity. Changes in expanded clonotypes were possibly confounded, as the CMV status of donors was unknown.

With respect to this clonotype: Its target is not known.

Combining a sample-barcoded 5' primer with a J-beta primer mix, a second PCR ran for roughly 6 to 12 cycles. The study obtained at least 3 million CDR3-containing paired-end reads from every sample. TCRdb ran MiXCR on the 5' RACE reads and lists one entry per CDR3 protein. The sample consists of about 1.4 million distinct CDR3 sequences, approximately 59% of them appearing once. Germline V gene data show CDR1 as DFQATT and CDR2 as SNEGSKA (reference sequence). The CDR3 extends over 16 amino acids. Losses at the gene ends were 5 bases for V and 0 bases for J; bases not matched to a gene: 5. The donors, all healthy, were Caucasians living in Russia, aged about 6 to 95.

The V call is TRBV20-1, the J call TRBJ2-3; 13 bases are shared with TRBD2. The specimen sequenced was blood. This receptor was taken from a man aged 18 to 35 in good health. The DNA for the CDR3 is TGCAGTGCTGCTGGACTAGCGGGGGCCAGCACAGATACGCAGTATTTT. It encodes CSAAGLAGASTDTQYF.